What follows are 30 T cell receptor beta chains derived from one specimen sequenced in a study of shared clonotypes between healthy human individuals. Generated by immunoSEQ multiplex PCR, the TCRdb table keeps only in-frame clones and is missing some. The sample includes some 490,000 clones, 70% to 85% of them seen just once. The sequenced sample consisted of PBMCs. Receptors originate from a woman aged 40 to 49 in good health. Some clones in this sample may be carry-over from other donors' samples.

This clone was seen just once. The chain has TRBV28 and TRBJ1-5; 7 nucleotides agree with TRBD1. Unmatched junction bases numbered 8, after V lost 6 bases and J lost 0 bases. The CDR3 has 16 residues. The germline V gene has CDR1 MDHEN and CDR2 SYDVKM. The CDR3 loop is CASRTGTAYSNQPQHF. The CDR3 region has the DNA TGTGCCAGCAGAACCGGGACAGCTTATAGCAATCAGCCCCAGCATTTT.

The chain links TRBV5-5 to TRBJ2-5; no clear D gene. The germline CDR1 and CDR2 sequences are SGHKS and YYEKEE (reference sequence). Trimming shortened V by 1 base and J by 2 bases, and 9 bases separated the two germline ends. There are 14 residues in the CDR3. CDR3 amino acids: CASSLWVDQETQYF. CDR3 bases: TGTGCCAGCAGCTTGTGGGTAGATCAAGAGACCCAGTACTTC. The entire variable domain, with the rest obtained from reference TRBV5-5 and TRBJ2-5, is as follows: DAGVTQSPTHLIKTRGQQVTLRCSPISGHKSVSWYQQVLGQGPQFIFQYYEKEERGRGNFPDRFSARQFPNYSSELNVNALLLGDSALYLCASSLWVDQETQYFGPGTRLLVL.

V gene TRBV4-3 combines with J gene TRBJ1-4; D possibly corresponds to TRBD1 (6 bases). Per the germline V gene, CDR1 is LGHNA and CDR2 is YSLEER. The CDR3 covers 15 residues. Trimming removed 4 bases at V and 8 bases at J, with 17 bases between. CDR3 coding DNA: TGCGCCAGCAGCCCCTTCCAGGGGCTTAGAGAAAAACTGTTTTTT. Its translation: CASSPFQGLREKLFF.

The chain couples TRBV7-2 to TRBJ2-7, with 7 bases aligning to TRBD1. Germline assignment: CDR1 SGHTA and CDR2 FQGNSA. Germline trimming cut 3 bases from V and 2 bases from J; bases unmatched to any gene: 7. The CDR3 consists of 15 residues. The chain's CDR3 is CASSFRQGPTYEQYF. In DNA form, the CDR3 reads TGTGCCAGCAGCTTCCGACAGGGCCCTACCTACGAGCAGTACTTC.

In DNA form, the CDR3 reads TGTGCCAGAGCCGGGACAGACCAAGAGACCCAGTACTTC. The encoded protein is CARAGTDQETQYF. The rearrangement links TRBV2 to TRBJ2-5, with 7 bases matching TRBD1. V dropped 9 bases and J dropped 0; count of bases not matched to a gene: 4. CDR3 length: 13 residues. The germline V gene has CDR1 SNHLY and CDR2 FYNNEI.

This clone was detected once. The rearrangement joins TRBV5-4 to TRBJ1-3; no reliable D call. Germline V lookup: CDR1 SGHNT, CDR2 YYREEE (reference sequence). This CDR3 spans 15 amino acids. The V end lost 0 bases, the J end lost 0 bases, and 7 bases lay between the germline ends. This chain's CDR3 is CASSLGTNSGNTIYF. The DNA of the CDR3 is TGTGCCAGCAGCTTGGGGACGAACTCTGGAAACACCATATATTTT.

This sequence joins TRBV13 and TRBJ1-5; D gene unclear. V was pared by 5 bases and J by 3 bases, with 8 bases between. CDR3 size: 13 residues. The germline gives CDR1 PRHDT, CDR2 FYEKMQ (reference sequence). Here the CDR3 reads CASSRHVNQPQHF. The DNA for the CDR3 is TGTGCCAGCAGCCGACACGTCAATCAGCCCCAGCATTTT.

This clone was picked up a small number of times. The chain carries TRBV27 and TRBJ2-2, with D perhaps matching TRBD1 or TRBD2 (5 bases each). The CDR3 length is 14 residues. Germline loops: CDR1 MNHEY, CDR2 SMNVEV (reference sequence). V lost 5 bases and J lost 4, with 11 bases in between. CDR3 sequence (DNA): TGTGCCAGCAGTAGGGACGGGTCCACCGGGGAGCTGTTTTTT. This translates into CASSRDGSTGELFF.

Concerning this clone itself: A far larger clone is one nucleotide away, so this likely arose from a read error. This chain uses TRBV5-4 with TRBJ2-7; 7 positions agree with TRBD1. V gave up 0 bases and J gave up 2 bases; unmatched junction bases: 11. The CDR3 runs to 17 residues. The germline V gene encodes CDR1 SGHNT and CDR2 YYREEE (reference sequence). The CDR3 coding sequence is TGTGCCAGCAGCTTGGGTGGCGTCAGGGGGAACCCCTACGAGCAGTACTTC. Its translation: CASSLGGVRGNPYEQYF.

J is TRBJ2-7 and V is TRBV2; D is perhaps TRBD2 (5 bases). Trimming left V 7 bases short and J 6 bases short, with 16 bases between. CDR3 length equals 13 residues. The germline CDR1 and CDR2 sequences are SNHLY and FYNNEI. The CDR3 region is CASTPDFFSEQYF. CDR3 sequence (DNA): TGTGCCAGCACCCCGGACTTTTTCAGCGAGCAGTACTTC.

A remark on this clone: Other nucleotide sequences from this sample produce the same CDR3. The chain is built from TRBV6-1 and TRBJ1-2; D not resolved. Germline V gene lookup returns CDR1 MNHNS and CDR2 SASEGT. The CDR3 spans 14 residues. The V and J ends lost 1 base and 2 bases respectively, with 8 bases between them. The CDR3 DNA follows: TGTGCCAGCAGTGAAGTAGGAGGGAACTATGGCTACACCTTC. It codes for CASSEVGGNYGYTF.

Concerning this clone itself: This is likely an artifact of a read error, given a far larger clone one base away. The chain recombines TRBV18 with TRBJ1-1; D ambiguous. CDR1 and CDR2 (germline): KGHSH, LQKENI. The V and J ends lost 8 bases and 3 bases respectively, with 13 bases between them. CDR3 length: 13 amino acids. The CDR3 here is CASPQDGDTEAFF. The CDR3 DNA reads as TGTGCCAGCCCACAAGACGGGGACACTGAAGCTTTCTTT. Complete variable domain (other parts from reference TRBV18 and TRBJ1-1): NAGVMQNPRHLVRRRGQEARLRCSPMKGHSHVYWYRQLPEEGLKFMVYLQKENIIDESGMPKERFSAEFPKEGPSILRIQQVVRGDSAAYFCASPQDGDTEAFFGQGTRLTVV.

DNA for the CDR3: TGTGCCAGCAGTGTGTACAATGAGCAGTTCTTC. Protein sequence: CASSVYNEQFF. The rearrangement joins TRBV28 to TRBJ2-1; D unclear. The germline V gene has CDR1 MDHEN and CDR2 SYDVKM. The CDR3 spans 11 residues. V was trimmed by 5 bases and J by 4 bases, leaving 3 bases between them.

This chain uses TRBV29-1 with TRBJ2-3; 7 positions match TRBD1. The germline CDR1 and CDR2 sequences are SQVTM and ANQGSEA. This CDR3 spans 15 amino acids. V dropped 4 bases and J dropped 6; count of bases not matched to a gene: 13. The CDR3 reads CSVAGPGQNVDTQYF. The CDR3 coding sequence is TGCAGCGTTGCAGGTCCGGGACAGAATGTTGATACGCAGTATTTT.

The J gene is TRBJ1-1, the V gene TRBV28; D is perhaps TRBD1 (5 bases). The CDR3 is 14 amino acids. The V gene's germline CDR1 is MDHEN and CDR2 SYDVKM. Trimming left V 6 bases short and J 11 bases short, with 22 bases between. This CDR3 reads CASSRPGPTFEAFF. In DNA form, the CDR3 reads TGTGCCAGCAGCAGACCGGGGCCCACCTTTGAGGCTTTCTTT.

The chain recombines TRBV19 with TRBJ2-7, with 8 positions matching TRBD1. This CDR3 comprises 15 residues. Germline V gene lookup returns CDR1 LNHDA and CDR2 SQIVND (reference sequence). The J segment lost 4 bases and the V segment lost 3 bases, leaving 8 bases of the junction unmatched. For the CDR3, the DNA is TGTGCCAGTAGTATGGGCGGCAGGGGGCTATACGAGCAGTACTTC. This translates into CASSMGGRGLYEQYF.

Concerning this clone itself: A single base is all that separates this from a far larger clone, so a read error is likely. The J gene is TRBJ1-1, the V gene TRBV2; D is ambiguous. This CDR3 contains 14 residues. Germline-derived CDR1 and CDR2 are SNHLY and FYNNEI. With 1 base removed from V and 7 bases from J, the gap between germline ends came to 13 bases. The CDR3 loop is CASSEDRDLVEAFF. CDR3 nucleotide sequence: TGTGCCAGCAGTGAAGATAGGGATTTAGTTGAAGCTTTCTTT. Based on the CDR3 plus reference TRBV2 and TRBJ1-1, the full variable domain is EPEVTQTPSHQVTQMGQEVILRCVPISNHLYFYWYRQILGQKVEFLVSFYNNEISEKSEIFDDQFSVERPDGSNFTLKIRSTKLEDSAMYFCASSEDRDLVEAFFGQGTRLTVV.

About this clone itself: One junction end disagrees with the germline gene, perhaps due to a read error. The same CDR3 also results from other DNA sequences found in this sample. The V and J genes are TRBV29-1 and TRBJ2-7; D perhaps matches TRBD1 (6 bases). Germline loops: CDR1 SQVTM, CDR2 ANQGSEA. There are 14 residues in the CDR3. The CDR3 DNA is TGTAGCGTTGTTGTGGGGGCTAGGTCCTACGAGCAGTACTTC. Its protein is CSVVVGARSYEQYF.

This CDR3 reads CASSPPGSAYNEQFF. The CDR3 DNA follows: TGTGCCAGTAGCCCGCCCGGGAGCGCCTACAATGAGCAGTTCTTC. The V call is TRBV19, the J call TRBJ2-1; maybe TRBD2 (6 bases). CDR3 length: 15 residues. In germline, CDR1 is LNHDA, CDR2 SQIVND (reference sequence). Trimming left V 6 bases short and J 2 bases short, with 14 bases between.

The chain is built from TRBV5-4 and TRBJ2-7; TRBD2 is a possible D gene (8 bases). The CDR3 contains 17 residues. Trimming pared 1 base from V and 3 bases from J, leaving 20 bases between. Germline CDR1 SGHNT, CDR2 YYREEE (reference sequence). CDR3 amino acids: CASSLYRGRTSSYEQYF. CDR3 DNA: TGTGCCAGCAGCTTGTACAGGGGAAGGACTAGCAGCTACGAGCAGTACTTC.

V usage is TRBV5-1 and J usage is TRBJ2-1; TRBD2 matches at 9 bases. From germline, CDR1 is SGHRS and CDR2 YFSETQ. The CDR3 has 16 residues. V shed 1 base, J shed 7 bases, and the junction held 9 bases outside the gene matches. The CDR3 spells CASSLIAGGPGNEQFF. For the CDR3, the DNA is TGCGCCAGCAGCTTGATCGCGGGAGGGCCGGGGAATGAGCAGTTCTTC.

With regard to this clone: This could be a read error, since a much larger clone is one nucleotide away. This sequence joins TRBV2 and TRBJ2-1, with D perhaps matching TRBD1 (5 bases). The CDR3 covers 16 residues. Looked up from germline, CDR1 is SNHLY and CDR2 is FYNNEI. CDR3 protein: CAGSEWGLSLYNEQFF. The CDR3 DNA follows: TGTGCCGGCAGTGAATGGGGCCTTTCCCTTTACAATGAGCAGTTCTTC.

The DNA of the CDR3 is TGTGCCAGCAGTTTAGCCGGAAGCACAGATACGCAGTATTTT. Translated, it gives CASSLAGSTDTQYF. The rearrangement joins TRBV28 to TRBJ2-3; the D is unclear. V lost 2 bases to trimming and J lost 0 bases, with 6 bases between them. There are 14 residues in the CDR3. Germline V gene lookup returns CDR1 MDHEN and CDR2 SYDVKM.

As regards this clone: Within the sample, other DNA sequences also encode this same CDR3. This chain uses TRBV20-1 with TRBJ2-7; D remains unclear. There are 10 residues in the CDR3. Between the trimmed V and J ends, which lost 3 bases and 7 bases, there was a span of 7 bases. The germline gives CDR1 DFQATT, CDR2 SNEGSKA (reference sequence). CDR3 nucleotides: TGCAGTGCTAGTCTGGGGGAGCAGTACTTC. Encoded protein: CSASLGEQYF.

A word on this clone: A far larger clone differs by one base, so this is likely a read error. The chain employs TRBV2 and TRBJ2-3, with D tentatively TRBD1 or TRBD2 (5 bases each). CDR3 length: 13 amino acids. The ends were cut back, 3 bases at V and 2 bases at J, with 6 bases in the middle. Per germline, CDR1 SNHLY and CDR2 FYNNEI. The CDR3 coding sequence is TGTGCCAGCAGTGACGGGGCCACAGATACGCAGTATTTT. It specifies CASSDGATDTQYF.

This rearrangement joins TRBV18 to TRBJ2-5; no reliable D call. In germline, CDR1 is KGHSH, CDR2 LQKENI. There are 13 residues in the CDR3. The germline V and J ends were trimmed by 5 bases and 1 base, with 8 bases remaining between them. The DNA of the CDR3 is TGTGCCAGCTCAAGGCAGGTCCAAGAGACCCAGTACTTC. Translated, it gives CASSRQVQETQYF. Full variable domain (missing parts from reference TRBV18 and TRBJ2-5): NAGVMQNPRHLVRRRGQEARLRCSPMKGHSHVYWYRQLPEEGLKFMVYLQKENIIDESGMPKERFSAEFPKEGPSILRIQQVVRGDSAAYFCASSRQVQETQYFGPGTRLLVL.

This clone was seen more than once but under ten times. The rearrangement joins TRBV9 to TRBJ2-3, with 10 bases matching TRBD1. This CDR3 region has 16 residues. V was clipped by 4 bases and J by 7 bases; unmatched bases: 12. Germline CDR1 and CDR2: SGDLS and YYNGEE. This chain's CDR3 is CASSLAGTGAQYTQYF. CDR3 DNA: TGTGCCAGCAGCTTAGCCGGGACAGGGGCGCAATATACGCAGTATTTT.

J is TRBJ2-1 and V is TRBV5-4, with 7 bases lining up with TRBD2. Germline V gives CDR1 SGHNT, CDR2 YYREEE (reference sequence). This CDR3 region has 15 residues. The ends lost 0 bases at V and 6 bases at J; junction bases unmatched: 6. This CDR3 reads CASSLGGRASNEQFF. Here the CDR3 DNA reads TGTGCCAGCAGCTTGGGTGGGAGGGCCTCCAATGAGCAGTTCTTC.

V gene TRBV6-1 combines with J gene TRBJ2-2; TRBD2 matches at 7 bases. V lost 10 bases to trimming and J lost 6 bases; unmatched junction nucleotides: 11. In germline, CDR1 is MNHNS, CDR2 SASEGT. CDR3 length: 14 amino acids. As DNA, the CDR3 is TGTGCCACCGAGGAGAGACTAGCCTCCGGGGAGCTGTTTTTT. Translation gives CATEERLASGELFF.

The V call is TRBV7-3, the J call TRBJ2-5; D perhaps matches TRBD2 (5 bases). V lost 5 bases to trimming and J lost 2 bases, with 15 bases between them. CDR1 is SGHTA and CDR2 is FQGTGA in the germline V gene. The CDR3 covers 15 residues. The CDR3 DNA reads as TGTGCCAGCAGCGCACGCCCCGGCGGGCAAGAGACCCAGTACTTC. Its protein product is CASSARPGGQETQYF.